The clone carrying this T cell receptor beta chain was seen a handful of times. What it binds is not known. This sample is drawn from a study of shared clonotypes between healthy human individuals. Study-level results: Researchers sampled only blood; tissue repertoires likely differ.

Donors, healthy HIV-negative adults, lacked recent acute infections or vaccinations. Genomic DNA of each subset was evenly split across several immunoSEQ plates. Approximately 29,000 T cell genomes, or around 290 ng DNA, went into replicate PCRs of unsorted PBMC. Method: immunoSEQ multiplex PCR; TCRdb's copy keeps in-frame clones and lacks some. The repertoire holds roughly 510,000 clones, 75% to 80% seen once, with under 15% in the top ten. Germline lookup yields CDR1 SQVTM and CDR2 ANQGSEA. This CDR3 is built from 16 residues. Sequenced material: PBMCs. V and J are TRBV29-1 and TRBJ2-5; TRBD2 agrees at 10 bases. With the DNA end fitting TRBJ2-7 better, the J assignment may be wrong. The TCR sequence derives from a woman in her 40s in good health. Some clones in this sample may be carry-over from other donors' samples. CDR3 DNA: TGCAGCGTTGAAGGGCTAGCGGGAGCGGACCCGGACGAGCAGTACTTC. This codes for CSVEGLAGADPDEQYF.